The 25 T cell receptor beta chains given below trace back to one sample, sequenced in a study of cytomegalovirus exposure and HLA in healthy donors. The study ran its PCR with 60 Vbeta and 13 Jbeta primers. Sequenced by immunoSEQ multiplex PCR; TCRdb stores in-frame clones only, minus some. The table has around 140,000 clones, 60% to 80% seen once; the top ten hold 3.9%. Sequenced input: PBMCs. These receptors were collected from a male donor in good health and CMV-seronegative.

The chain has TRBV30 and TRBJ2-7; 7 bases align to TRBD2. J gave up 2 bases and V 1 base, and 8 bases lay outside the gene matches. This CDR3 has 15 residues. The germline CDR1 and CDR2 sequences are GTSNPN and SVGIG (reference sequence). The CDR3 sequence: CAWSGGGRTTYEQYF. CDR3 DNA: TGTGCCTGGAGTGGGGGGGGAAGAACCACCTACGAGCAGTACTTC. Variable domain in full (rest from reference TRBV30 and TRBJ2-7): SQTIHQWPATLVQPVGSPLSLECTVEGTSNPNLYWYRQAAGRGLQLLFYSVGIGQISSEVPQNLSASRPQDRQFILSSKKLLLSDSGFYLCAWSGGGRTTYEQYFGPGTRLTVT.

There are a few counts of this clone. V usage is TRBV6-5 and J usage is TRBJ1-1, with a possible D match to TRBD1 (5 bases). CDR1 is MNHEY and CDR2 is SVGAGI in the germline V gene. The ends were cut back, 5 bases at V and 0 bases at J, with 13 bases in the middle. CDR3 length: 15 residues. CDR3 region: CASSPDGGMNTEAFF. CDR3 DNA: TGTGCCAGCAGTCCGGACGGGGGGATGAACACTGAAGCTTTCTTT.

The J gene is TRBJ1-1, the V gene TRBV29-1; D ambiguous. The CDR3 has 13 amino acids. The germline V gene has CDR1 SQVTM and CDR2 ANQGSEA. V lost 7 bases to trimming and J lost 4 bases, with 16 bases between them. CDR3 region: CSATDGVSTEAFF. The CDR3 bases are TGCAGCGCCACCGACGGGGTAAGCACTGAAGCTTTCTTT.

This chain uses TRBV5-4 with TRBJ2-2; 7 nucleotides line up with TRBD1. V trimming: 0 bases; J trimming: 8 bases; junction bases outside the gene matches: 19. There are 19 residues in the CDR3. In germline, CDR1 is SGHNT, CDR2 YYREEE (reference sequence). CDR3 nucleotides: TGTGCCAGCAGCTTGGGACAGGGAGAGTTGGGCCCAAAGTTGGGGGAGCTGTTTTTT. Translation: CASSLGQGELGPKLGELFF.

This clone appeared a few times. The J gene is TRBJ2-2, the V gene TRBV10-3; 7 nucleotides align to TRBD1. Germline V lookup: CDR1 ENHRY, CDR2 SYGVKD. The CDR3 has 13 amino acids. Germline trimming cut 2 bases from V and 8 bases from J; bases unmatched to any gene: 2. The CDR3 region has the DNA TGTGCCATCAGTGAGCGGGACAGAGGGGAGCTGTTTTTT. Its protein is CAISERDRGELFF.

The genes are TRBV18 and TRBJ2-5; 7 bases line up with TRBD2. V lost 3 bases and J lost 2; bases outside the gene matches: 0. Germline CDR1 KGHSH, CDR2 LQKENI. The CDR3 spans 13 residues. The CDR3 region has the DNA TGTGCCAGCTCACCCGGGGGGCAAGAGACCCAGTACTTC. Amino acid sequence: CASSPGGQETQYF. Complete variable domain (other parts from reference TRBV18 and TRBJ2-5): NAGVMQNPRHLVRRRGQEARLRCSPMKGHSHVYWYRQLPEEGLKFMVYLQKENIIDESGMPKERFSAEFPKEGPSILRIQQVVRGDSAAYFCASSPGGQETQYFGPGTRLLVL.

This clone came up a few times. The chain recombines TRBV13 with TRBJ1-5, with D maybe TRBD1 (6 bases). Germline lookup yields CDR1 PRHDT and CDR2 FYEKMQ (reference sequence). The CDR3 runs 14 residues. Deletions cut 5 bases from V and 6 bases from J, with 14 bases between. CDR3 DNA sequence: TGTGCCAGCAGCCTGACAGGTCGGGGTCAGCCCCAGCATTTT. Its translation: CASSLTGRGQPQHF.

V usage is TRBV5-1 and J usage is TRBJ2-7, with a tentative D call TRBD1 (7 bases). The CDR3 contains 13 residues. CDR1 is SGHRS, CDR2 YFSETQ, per germline. V lost 4 bases, J lost 7 bases, and 15 bases lay in between. CDR3 in DNA: TGCGCCAGCAGCCGGACAGGAGGGCGAGAGCAGTACTTC. Protein: CASSRTGGREQYF.

This clone was seen a handful of times. The rearrangement uses TRBV14 and TRBJ2-7, with D perhaps TRBD2 (6 bases). This CDR3 comprises 13 residues. CDR1 is SGHDN, CDR2 FVKESK, per germline. With 3 bases removed from V and 6 bases from J, the gap between germline ends came to 12 bases. The CDR3 here is CASSQAYGSEQYF. CDR3 nucleotide sequence: TGTGCCAGCAGCCAGGCGTACGGGAGCGAGCAGTACTTC.

In this sample, this clone turned up once. The chain uses TRBV25-1 and TRBJ1-6, with 7 positions matching TRBD1. This CDR3 has 15 residues. The J segment lost 4 bases and the V segment lost 8 bases, leaving 8 bases of the junction unmatched. Germline CDR1 and CDR2: MGHDK and SYGVNS. The CDR3 here is CASQGGPIYNSPLHF. The CDR3 DNA is TGTGCCAGCCAGGGGGGCCCCATTTATAATTCACCCCTCCACTTT.

V gene TRBV6-4 combines with J gene TRBJ2-2; 7 nucleotides agree with TRBD2. The ends lost 4 bases at V and 5 bases at J; junction bases unmatched: 4. This CDR3 is 14 amino acids long. Germline CDR1 reads MRHNA; CDR2 reads SNTAGT. The CDR3 bases are TGTGCCAGCAGTGTCAAGCGGGATACCGGGGAGCTGTTTTTT. It is translated as CASSVKRDTGELFF.

The chain employs TRBV7-8 and TRBJ2-7; weak D call: TRBD2 (6 bases). In germline, CDR1 is SGHVS, CDR2 FQNEAQ. CDR3 length equals 18 residues. The germline V and J ends were trimmed by 5 bases and 5 bases, with 28 bases remaining between them. CDR3 sequence: CASSPSGLRGSQPHEQYF. CDR3 in DNA: TGTGCCAGCAGCCCCAGTGGGTTGCGGGGCTCCCAGCCCCACGAGCAGTACTTC.

This clone was recorded a few times. The chain uses TRBV11-2 and TRBJ1-3, with TRBD1 matching 8 bases. The CDR3 has 15 residues. The trim removed 5 bases at V and 2 bases at J, leaving 5 bases unmatched. Germline V gene data show CDR1 as SGHAT and CDR2 as FQNNGV. The CDR3 protein is CASSPVQGAGNTIYF. In DNA, the CDR3 is TGTGCCAGCAGCCCTGTACAGGGGGCTGGAAACACCATATATTTT.

With respect to this clone: At one end, the junction sequence differs from germline, possibly due to a read error. The chain recombines TRBV7-9 with TRBJ1-1; D gene ambiguous. Germline V gives CDR1 SEHNR, CDR2 FQNEAQ (reference sequence). The CDR3 runs to 12 residues. The chain's CDR3 is CSSSPYSGEAFF. CDR3 sequence (DNA): TGTTCCAGCAGCCCTTACTCGGGTGAAGCTTTCTTT.

The chain carries TRBV6-5 and TRBJ2-7; 10 bases map to TRBD2. Germline CDR1 reads MNHEY; CDR2 reads SVGAGI. The junction had 5 bases not matched to a gene; V was cut back by 6 bases and J by 0 bases. The CDR3 length is 15 residues. CDR3 bases: TGTGCCAGCAGCTCGGGACTAGCGTACTCCTACGAGCAGTACTTC. Amino acid sequence: CASSSGLAYSYEQYF.

The chain is built from TRBV7-2 and TRBJ1-2; a possible D gene is TRBD1 (5 bases). The CDR3 is made up of 15 amino acids. CDR1 and CDR2 from the germline V gene are SGHTA and FQGNSA. The germline V and J ends were trimmed by 1 base and 3 bases, with 12 bases remaining between them. CDR3 in amino acids: CASSLEGGVDYGYTF. The DNA of the CDR3 is TGTGCCAGCAGCTTAGAAGGAGGGGTAGACTATGGCTACACCTTC.

This chain links TRBV7-9 with TRBJ2-5; 14 nucleotides line up with TRBD2. Germline CDR1 and CDR2: SEHNR and FQNEAQ (reference sequence). The CDR3 loop spans 17 amino acids. V lost 4 bases, J lost 5 bases, and 9 bases stayed unmatched. CDR3 sequence: CASSSPGLAGAGETQYF. In DNA form, the CDR3 reads TGTGCCAGCAGCTCTCCGGGACTAGCGGGAGCGGGGGAGACCCAGTACTTC.

The chain links TRBV18 to TRBJ2-5; 7 nucleotides match TRBD2. The CDR3 has 16 residues. J lost 5 bases, V lost 2 bases, and 11 bases had no gene match. CDR1 and CDR2 (germline): KGHSH, LQKENI. The CDR3 protein is CASSPSRPGLGETQYF. In nucleotides, the CDR3 is TGTGCCAGCTCACCAAGTCGCCCCGGACTAGGGGAGACCCAGTACTTC.

The rearrangement uses TRBV19 and TRBJ2-1; D is possibly TRBD2 (6 bases). Germline CDR1 and CDR2: LNHDA and SQIVND (reference sequence). The CDR3 is 15 residues long. Trimming left V 7 bases short and J 9 bases short, with 22 bases between. As DNA, the CDR3 is TGTGCCAGTAAACCAGGATTAGCGGATATAGGTGAGCAGTTCTTC. This codes for CASKPGLADIGEQFF.

V gene TRBV15 combines with J gene TRBJ1-2; 8 nucleotides align to TRBD1. V was pared by 3 bases and J by 8 bases, with 14 bases of the junction left unmatched. The CDR3 spans 16 residues. The germline gives CDR1 LNHNV, CDR2 YYDKDF (reference sequence). This chain's CDR3 is CATSSGRATGEGGYTF. CDR3 DNA: TGTGCCACCAGCAGTGGCCGGGCGACAGGGGAAGGGGGCTACACCTTC.

J is TRBJ2-3 and V is TRBV5-4, with 7 bases that match TRBD2. The CDR3 is made up of 15 amino acids. CDR1 is SGHNT, CDR2 YYREEE, per germline (reference sequence). The junction had 11 bases not matched to a gene; V was cut back by 5 bases and J by 5 bases. For the CDR3, the DNA is TGTGCCAGCAGGCAGTGGGGAGGGCGAAAAGATACGCAGTATTTT. Protein: CASRQWGGRKDTQYF.

The table lists this clone with a count of one. The genes are TRBV19 and TRBJ1-1; D may be TRBD1 (5 bases). V was trimmed by 6 bases and J by 13 bases, leaving 18 bases between them. The germline CDR1 and CDR2 sequences are LNHDA and SQIVND (reference sequence). The CDR3 extends over 12 amino acids. CDR3 region: CASRDSGGEGFF. The CDR3 coding sequence is TGTGCCAGTAGAGACAGCGGGGGAGAGGGTTTCTTT.

This chain connects TRBV4-3 to TRBJ1-6, with no clear D. Germline CDR1 reads LGHNA; CDR2 reads YSLEER. V was trimmed by 1 base and J by 6 bases, leaving 13 bases between them. The CDR3 runs 16 residues. CDR3 residues: CASSQGQQEGNSPLHF. CDR3 DNA: TGCGCCAGCAGCCAAGGGCAGCAAGAGGGTAATTCACCCCTCCACTTT.

As regards this clone: Distinct nucleotide sequences in the sample also encode this CDR3. The chain uses TRBV9 and TRBJ2-5, with TRBD1 matching 8 bases. V shed 3 bases, J shed 5 bases, and the junction held 3 bases outside the gene matches. The CDR3 runs 13 residues. CDR1 SGDLS and CDR2 YYNGEE come from the germline V gene. The CDR3, as DNA: TGTGCCAGCAGCGCCAGGGGGCAGGAGACCCAGTACTTC. Translated: CASSARGQETQYF.

The genes are TRBV7-9 and TRBJ2-7; no reliable D call. With 2 bases removed from V and 2 bases from J, the gap between germline ends came to 10 bases. The CDR3 loop spans 14 amino acids. The germline V gene encodes CDR1 SEHNR and CDR2 FQNEAQ (reference sequence). As DNA, the CDR3 is TGTGCCAGCAGCTTAACCACCAGGACCTACGAGCAGTACTTC. Its protein product is CASSLTTRTYEQYF.